Listed below are T cell receptor beta chains from one sample, sequenced in a study of vaccination and CD4 T cells after COVID-19. TCRdb called the PCR reads again in MiXCR, with one record for every CDR3 protein. Of approximately 19,000 distinct CDR3 sequences listed, around three quarters are singletons. Their antigen targets remain unknown. Sequencing used CD4+ T cells from blood, cultured in vitro. Source of these receptors: a human donor who had recovered from COVID-19. CDR3s include the opening cysteine and the closing phenylalanine or tryptophan. D genes are given only for firm matches. Size is stated for part of the rows, as once, few or many counts, or as a class when the clone is expanded.

clone_size d_call j_call cdr3_length v_call cdr3_aa cdr3_nt
- TRBD2 TRBJ2-3 15 TRBV2 CASSQAGATGDTQYF TGTGCCAGCAGTCAAGCGGGAGCCACCGGAGATACGCAGTATTTT
- - TRBJ2-3 15 TRBV20-1 CSACIWGRETDTQYF TGCAGTGCTTGCATTTGGGGGCGGGAGACAGATACGCAGTATTTT
- TRBD1 TRBJ2-2 16 TRBV19 CASSTRQGSSTGELFF TGTGCCAGTAGTACCAGACAGGGGTCGAGCACCGGGGAGCTGTTTTTT
few TRBD1 TRBJ2-7 14 TRBV6-1 CASSRQGARREQYF TGTGCCAGCAGTAGGCAGGGGGCGCGTCGCGAGCAGTACTTC
- TRBD1 TRBJ1-1 12 TRBV20-1 CSALDRVLEAFF TGCAGTGCCCTGGACAGGGTCCTTGAAGCTTTCTTT
- - TRBJ2-5 14 TRBV30 CAWRAGSYRETQYF TGTGCCTGGAGGGCGGGATCCTATAGAGAGACCCAGTACTTC
few - TRBJ1-3 15 TRBV28 CASSPGWIPGNTIYF TGTGCCAGCAGTCCTGGATGGATTCCTGGAAACACCATATATTTT
- TRBD1 TRBJ1-2 13 TRBV27 CASRDRVDYGYTF TGTGCCAGCAGGGACAGGGTGGACTATGGCTACACCTTC
- - TRBJ2-7 12 TRBV12-3/TRBV12-4 CASSSSPAEQYF TGTGCCAGCAGTTCCAGTCCCGCCGAGCAGTACTTC
once TRBD2 TRBJ2-2 15 TRBV20-1 CSASRGTSKAGELFF TGCAGTGCTAGTCGGGGGACTAGCAAAGCCGGGGAGCTGTTTTTT
- TRBD2 TRBJ2-5 17 TRBV27 CASSLQRRSGGWETQYF TGTGCCAGCAGTTTACAGAGGCGATCGGGGGGGTGGGAGACCCAGTACTTC
- TRBD2 TRBJ2-7 18 TRBV7-2 CASSWGIAGGPGLGEQYF TGTGCCAGCAGCTGGGGGATCGCGGGAGGGCCGGGGTTGGGCGAGCAGTACTTC
- TRBD2 TRBJ2-1 17 TRBV6-5 CASSFRLGGSAYNEQFF TGTGCCAGCAGTTTTCGTTTGGGGGGGTCGGCCTACAATGAGCAGTTCTTC
- - TRBJ1-6 14 TRBV5-1 CASSLGEIASPLHF TGCGCCAGCAGCTTGGGGGAAATTGCTTCACCCCTCCACTTT
- - TRBJ2-1 15 TRBV7-2 CASRHRQESYNEQFF TGTGCCAGCAGACACCGACAGGAGTCCTACAATGAGCAGTTCTTC
- TRBD1 TRBJ1-1 15 TRBV7-8 CASSFDRVLSTEAFF TGTGCCAGCAGCTTTGACAGGGTTCTGAGCACTGAAGCTTTCTTT
once - TRBJ1-5 13 TRBV15 CATSIRGRQPQHF TGTGCCACCAGCATCCGGGGGAGGCAGCCCCAGCATTTT
once - TRBJ1-5 16 TRBV19 CASTLASPYSNQPQHF TGTGCCAGTACCCTCGCGTCCCCTTATAGCAATCAGCCCCAGCATTTT
- - TRBJ1-5 17 TRBV7-9 CASSLGVGLSTHQPQHF TGTGCCAGCAGCCTTGGGGTGGGACTTTCCACCCATCAGCCCCAGCATTTT
- TRBD1 TRBJ2-5 13 TRBV6-4 CASSPDRGETQYF TGTGCCAGCTCTCCAGACAGGGGAGAGACCCAGTACTTC
once - TRBJ1-5 14 TRBV6-1 CASREWGENQPQHF TGTGCCAGCAGGGAGTGGGGGGAAAATCAGCCCCAGCATTTT
- TRBD1 TRBJ1-2 14 TRBV12-3/TRBV12-4 CASSVQGVDYGYTF TGTGCCAGCAGTGTACAGGGGGTAGACTATGGCTACACCTTC
few TRBD2 TRBJ2-3 15 TRBV6-1 CASSSTSGSTDTQYF TGTGCCAGCAGCTCAACTAGCGGTAGCACAGATACGCAGTATTTT